Shown below are 28 T cell receptor beta chains from a single sample sequenced in a study of blood T cell repertoires in COVID-19. The data were produced by immunoSEQ multiplex PCR, yet TCRdb's version contains in-frame clones alone and is incomplete. The sample has 130,000 to 150,000 clones, approximately 80% seen once; the top ten hold about 9.4%. Specimen: peripheral blood. The receptors come from a man in his 60s with active or convalescent COVID-19.

The rearrangement links TRBV28 to TRBJ1-2; 12 nucleotides line up with TRBD1. J lost 1 base, V lost 4 bases, and 10 bases had no gene match. The CDR3 has 18 amino acids. Germline V gene sequence: CDR1 MDHEN, CDR2 SYDVKM. CDR3 sequence: CASSSPGTGGLINYGYTF. The CDR3 DNA is TGTGCCAGCAGTTCTCCCGGGACAGGGGGCCTAATTAACTATGGCTACACCTTC.

This sequence joins TRBV18 and TRBJ1-3, with 7 bases matching TRBD1. The CDR3 runs to 20 residues. V gave up 3 bases and J gave up 0 bases; unmatched junction bases: 17. Germline V lookup: CDR1 KGHSH, CDR2 LQKENI. The CDR3 loop reads CASSPAALMIGQDSGNTIYF. For the CDR3, the DNA is TGTGCCAGCTCACCCGCGGCCTTGATGATTGGACAGGACTCTGGAAACACCATATATTTT.

The chain joins TRBV27 to TRBJ1-1; D gene uncertain. The CDR3 has 12 amino acids. With 3 bases removed from V and 1 base from J, the gap between germline ends came to 3 bases. Germline assignment: CDR1 MNHEY and CDR2 SMNVEV (reference sequence). This CDR3 reads CASSFGNTEAFF. In DNA form, the CDR3 reads TGTGCCAGCAGTTTCGGGAACACTGAAGCTTTCTTT.

The rearrangement uses TRBV4-3 and TRBJ1-6; D unresolved. The germline V gene encodes CDR1 LGHNA and CDR2 YSLEER. This CDR3 is 15 amino acids long. The germline V and J ends were trimmed by 0 bases and 9 bases, with 12 bases remaining between them. This CDR3 reads CASSQDRFPTSPLHF. In nucleotides, the CDR3 is TGCGCCAGCAGCCAAGATCGTTTCCCTACTTCACCCCTCCACTTT.

The V gene is TRBV27, the J gene TRBJ2-7; 7 bases are a match to TRBD1. The V segment lost 5 bases and the J segment 2 bases; nucleotides outside the gene matches: 9. Looked up from germline, CDR1 is MNHEY and CDR2 is SMNVEV (reference sequence). The CDR3 has 15 amino acids. The CDR3 region is CASSPDGTATYEQYV. CDR3 bases: TGTGCCAGCAGTCCTGACGGGACAGCTACCTACGAGCAGTACGTC.

This clone was seen a handful of times. The chain is built from TRBV6-5 and TRBJ1-2, with D possibly TRBD1 on 5 matching bases. Looked up from germline, CDR1 is MNHEY and CDR2 is SVGAGI. This CDR3 comprises 14 residues. Trimming shortened V by 6 bases and J by 7 bases, and 18 bases separated the two germline ends. CDR3 sequence reads: CASRILGDPGGYTF. Written as DNA, the CDR3 is TGTGCCAGCAGGATTCTAGGGGATCCTGGTGGCTACACCTTC.

The rearrangement joins TRBV6-2 or TRBV6-3 to TRBJ1-2; 9 nucleotides match TRBD1. V lost 5 bases to trimming and J lost 12 bases; unmatched junction nucleotides: 7. In germline, CDR1 is MNHEY, CDR2 SVGEGT. The CDR3 is 12 residues long. The CDR3 region has the DNA TGTGCCAGCAGTACGGGACAGGGTCTGCACACCTTC. Translated: CASSTGQGLHTF.

The CDR3 region has the DNA TGCGCCAGCAGCCAAGAAACTAGCGGGAACGGGGAGCTGTTTTTT. Translation: CASSQETSGNGELFF. The chain is built from TRBV4-1 and TRBJ2-2; TRBD2 aligns across 10 bases. From germline, CDR1 is MGHRA and CDR2 YSYEKL. The CDR3 is made up of 15 amino acids. Unmatched junction bases numbered 2, after V lost 0 bases and J lost 7 bases.

As concerns this clone: The same CDR3 also results from other DNA sequences found in this sample. The gene calls are TRBV28 and TRBJ2-2, with unresolved D. Germline loops: CDR1 MDHEN, CDR2 SYDVKM. The CDR3 runs to 12 residues. Trimming took off 6 bases at V and 2 bases at J, with 4 bases between the two ends. Here the CDR3 reads CASSLNTGELFF. The CDR3 bases are TGTGCCAGCAGCCTTAACACCGGGGAGCTGTTTTTT. Variable domain in full (rest from reference TRBV28 and TRBJ2-2): DVKVTQSSRYLVKRTGEKVFLECVQDMDHENMFWYRQDPGLGLRLIYFSYDVKMKEKGDIPEGYSVSREKKERFSLILESASTNQTSMYLCASSLNTGELFFGEGSRLTVL.

This clone was seen once. CDR3 sequence (DNA): TGTGCCAGCAGCGGGGAGGGGCGGGGGAGCTCCTATAATTCACCCCTCCACTTT. Its translation is CASSGEGRGSSYNSPLHF. This sequence joins TRBV11-3 and TRBJ1-6, with a possible D match to TRBD1 (5 bases). The ends were cut back, 5 bases at V and 0 bases at J, with 17 bases in the middle. Germline V gene lookup returns CDR1 SGHNT and CDR2 YENEEA. The CDR3 consists of 18 residues.

V gene TRBV5-1 combines with J gene TRBJ2-5; TRBD1 matches 7 bases. Germline-derived CDR1 and CDR2 are SGHRS and YFSETQ. Losses at the gene ends were 0 bases for V and 5 bases for J; bases not matched to a gene: 4. The CDR3 length is 14 residues. The CDR3 sequence: CASSLVKQGETQYF. The CDR3 coding sequence is TGCGCCAGCAGCTTGGTGAAACAGGGGGAGACCCAGTACTTC.

In this sample, this clone turned up once. The chain joins TRBV11-3 to TRBJ2-1; TRBD2 agrees at 7 bases. The CDR3 has 17 residues. Trimming removed 5 bases from V and 1 base from J; junction bases left unmatched: 11. Germline CDR1 SGHNT, CDR2 YENEEA. CDR3 in amino acids: CASSPLPQAGSYNEQFF. CDR3 nucleotide sequence: TGTGCCAGCAGCCCGCTACCCCAAGCGGGATCCTACAATGAGCAGTTCTTC.

The chain recombines TRBV7-9 with TRBJ2-2, with D perhaps TRBD2 (5 bases). Trimming took off 9 bases at V and 0 bases at J, with 17 bases between the two ends. Germline V lookup: CDR1 SEHNR, CDR2 FQNEAQ (reference sequence). The CDR3 spans 16 residues. Written as DNA, the CDR3 is TGTGCCAGTCATCCCAGAGGGCAGTCGAACACCGGGGAGCTGTTTTTT. Its protein product is CASHPRGQSNTGELFF.

The CDR3 region has the DNA TGTGCCAGCAGCTCCCGTCGGGGTAGCGGGGAGCTGTTTTTT. Amino acid sequence: CASSSRRGSGELFF. The chain recombines TRBV7-2 with TRBJ2-2; tentative D call: TRBD2 (5 bases). Trimming left V 4 bases short and J 7 bases short, with 13 bases between. The CDR3 has 14 amino acids. From germline, CDR1 is SGHTA and CDR2 FQGNSA.

The chain uses TRBV4-3 and TRBJ1-4; D uncertain. Germline lookup yields CDR1 LGHNA and CDR2 YSLEER. The CDR3 runs 15 residues. Trimming stripped 0 bases from V and 4 bases from J, with 9 bases between. The CDR3 DNA is TGCGCCAGCAGCCAAGACGGTCGGGATAATGAAAAACTGTTTTTT. Translating gives CASSQDGRDNEKLFF.

CDR3 in DNA: TGTGCCAGCAGGGACAGGGGAGGCTACACCTTC. This codes for CASRDRGGYTF. The chain joins TRBV27 to TRBJ1-2, with 9 nucleotides matching TRBD1. CDR3 size: 11 residues. CDR1 and CDR2 (germline): MNHEY, SMNVEV (reference sequence). Trimming cost V 6 bases and J 8 bases; bases outside gene matches: 1.

The rearrangement links TRBV6-5 to TRBJ2-7; 9 nucleotides agree with TRBD2. The CDR3 runs 15 residues. Germline V lookup: CDR1 MNHEY, CDR2 SVGAGI. Trimming at V came to 6 bases and at J to 3 bases, leaving 9 bases not matched to a gene. The CDR3 DNA sequence: TGTGCCAGCAGCCCGGGACGGACTAGCGACTACGAGCAGTACGTC. This translates into CASSPGRTSDYEQYV.

The chain carries TRBV7-9 and TRBJ1-2, with D tentatively TRBD1 (6 bases). The CDR3 consists of 15 residues. Germline loops: CDR1 SEHNR, CDR2 FQNEAQ (reference sequence). V was pared by 2 bases and J by 6 bases, with 16 bases between. This chain's CDR3 is CASSLSQGSLDGYTF. CDR3 coding DNA: TGTGCCAGCAGCTTATCCCAGGGGAGTTTAGATGGCTACACCTTC.

The chain uses TRBV6-2 or TRBV6-3 and TRBJ2-7; TRBD1 is a possible D gene (6 bases). Deletions cut 5 bases from V and 0 bases from J, with 20 bases between. The CDR3 has 17 amino acids. The germline V gene encodes CDR1 MNHEY and CDR2 SVGEGT. For the CDR3, the DNA is TGTGCCAGCAGTCCCCGGACAGTCCAACCAGACTCCTACGAGCAGTACTTC. Residues: CASSPRTVQPDSYEQYF.

Only a few counts were recorded for this clone. This chain joins TRBV24-1 and TRBJ1-5, with D uncertain. Looked up from germline, CDR1 is KGHDR and CDR2 is SFDVKD. This CDR3 contains 15 residues. Deletions cut 1 base from V and 0 bases from J, with 6 bases between. The CDR3 region is CATSDFGDSNQPQHF. The DNA of the CDR3 is TGTGCCACCAGTGATTTCGGGGATAGCAATCAGCCCCAGCATTTT.

This clone was counted between two and nine times. The DNA of the CDR3 is TGTGCCAGCAGCCCGGGGACAGCCGGCACAGATACGCAGTATTTT. It codes for CASSPGTAGTDTQYF. The chain has TRBV7-9 and TRBJ2-3; 7 nucleotides line up with TRBD1. CDR1 and CDR2 from the germline V gene are SEHNR and FQNEAQ (reference sequence). J lost 1 base, V lost 5 bases, and 6 bases had no gene match. The CDR3 covers 15 residues.

V usage is TRBV19 and J usage is TRBJ1-1, with D tentatively TRBD1 (6 bases). The germline gives CDR1 LNHDA, CDR2 SQIVND (reference sequence). Trimming left V 5 bases short and J 0 bases short, with 10 bases between. The length of the CDR3 is 14 residues. CDR3 amino acids: CASSPWTVNTEAFF. CDR3 coding DNA: TGTGCCAGTAGTCCGTGGACAGTGAACACTGAAGCTTTCTTT. Full variable domain (remainder filled in from reference TRBV19 and TRBJ1-1): DGGITQSPKYLFRKEGQNVTLSCEQNLNHDAMYWYRQDPGQGLRLIYYSQIVNDFQKGDIAEGYSVSREKKESFPLTVTSAQKNPTAFYLCASSPWTVNTEAFFGQGTRLTVV.

The chain couples TRBV27 to TRBJ1-2; the D gene is possibly TRBD1 (5 bases). V was cut by 2 bases and J by 8 bases, with 21 bases left in between. Germline loops: CDR1 MNHEY, CDR2 SMNVEV (reference sequence). The CDR3 runs 16 residues. CDR3 nucleotides: TGTGCCAGCAGTTTAGGTGTAGTGATTACAGGCACGGGCTACACCTTC. Encoded protein: CASSLGVVITGTGYTF.

This clone was detected a few times. V usage is TRBV30 and J usage is TRBJ1-3, with 9 bases that match TRBD1. This CDR3 is 14 amino acids long. Germline values: CDR1 GTSNPN, CDR2 SVGIG (reference sequence). Unmatched junction bases numbered 6, after V lost 8 bases and J lost 1 base. The CDR3 here is CASYRGRSGNTIYF. The CDR3 region has the DNA TGTGCCAGCTACAGGGGGCGATCTGGAAACACCATATATTTT.

The chain links TRBV6-2 or TRBV6-3 to TRBJ1-5; no firm D call. The CDR3 sequence is 17 residues long. The V and J ends lost 6 bases and 1 base respectively, with 19 bases between them. Germline lookup yields CDR1 MNHEY and CDR2 SVGEGT. As DNA, the CDR3 is TGTGCCAGCAGCCCAGTCGGGAGGGCGCGGAGCAATCAGCCCCAGCATTTT. It yields the protein CASSPVGRARSNQPQHF.

The rearrangement joins TRBV7-6 to TRBJ1-2; weak D call: TRBD1 (5 bases). V dropped 1 base and J dropped 8 bases, with 14 bases sitting between them. The CDR3 extends over 14 amino acids. Germline V gives CDR1 SGHVS, CDR2 FNYEAQ. In nucleotides, the CDR3 is TGTGCCAGCAGCTTAGATGGGGCGGGGTCCGGCTACACCTTC. Translating gives CASSLDGAGSGYTF.

V gene TRBV9 combines with J gene TRBJ2-3; TRBD2 aligns across 12 bases. Per the germline V gene, CDR1 is SGDLS and CDR2 is YYNGEE. With 4 bases clipped from V and 4 bases from J, the junction kept 4 bases outside the gene matches. This CDR3 contains 15 residues. CDR3 protein: CASSQTSGGPDTQYF. CDR3 bases: TGTGCCAGCAGCCAAACTAGCGGGGGGCCAGATACGCAGTATTTT.

This sequence joins TRBV3-1 (or the pseudogene TRBV3-2) and TRBJ1-6; D is unclear. Germline V gives CDR1 LGHDT, CDR2 YNNKEL (reference sequence). This CDR3 has 14 residues. Trimming cost V 3 bases and J 5 bases, with 8 bases left between them. The CDR3 here is CASSQNRNNSPLHF. CDR3 DNA: TGTGCCAGCAGCCAGAACAGAAATAATTCACCCCTCCACTTT.